These T cell receptor beta chains were read from a single sample in a study of monozygotic twins with inflammatory bowel disease. From its re-call of the 5' RACE reads, TCRdb lists each CDR3 protein once, without DNA. The table lists under 350,000 distinct CDR3 sequences. Sequenced input: blood. Every receptor here comes from a human donor with ulcerative colitis or Crohn's disease, or a healthy co-twin of an affected twin (not recorded which). CDR3s include the opening cysteine and the closing phenylalanine or tryptophan. The order of the fields is J gene, V gene, CDR3 protein.

TRBJ2-7	TRBV30	CAWSEVDPYEQYF
TRBJ2-7	TRBV7-2	CASSLALEGWYF
TRBJ2-1	TRBV29-1	CSEKGQAYNEQFF
TRBJ2-2	TRBV9	CASSARGRQSVNGELFF
TRBJ2-2	TRBV12-3/TRBV12-4	CASSALGRTGELFF
TRBJ2-1	TRBV28	CASSFSHEQFF
TRBJ2-1	TRBV3-1	CASSQGQGNGDEQFF
TRBJ2-5	TRBV28	CASIGRPPKETQYF
TRBJ2-1	TRBV29-1	CSVVALSSYNEQFF
TRBJ2-7	TRBV7-6	CASSLGGLAGGQYEQYF
TRBJ2-2	TRBV6-5	CAIQGYTGELFF
TRBJ1-6	TRBV11-2	CASSSDRGTLHF
TRBJ2-3	TRBV10-3	CAISEGRSADTQYF
TRBJ2-5	TRBV20-1	CSARYVLGTVFETQYF
TRBJ1-6	TRBV7-2	CASSFGTTRALHF
TRBJ2-2	TRBV24-1	CATSDPDGSGNTGELFF
TRBJ2-2	TRBV6-1	CASHKTDANTGELFF
TRBJ2-7	TRBV5-1	CASSLGGHMPPNEQYF
TRBJ1-1	TRBV12-3/TRBV12-4	CASKEGVQTYTEAFF
TRBJ2-1	TRBV30	CAWSLGRGEQFF
TRBJ2-1	TRBV10-3	CAISESTGTSGSGNEQFF
TRBJ2-1	TRBV5-1	CASSPTGQTNNEQFF
TRBJ2-6	TRBV19	CASSRVGLSGANVLTF
TRBJ2-2	TRBV18	CASSIPNTGELFF
TRBJ2-1	TRBV5-1	CASGIGPTNEQFF
TRBJ1-2	TRBV4-3	CASSQDPPGSNGYTF
TRBJ2-5	TRBV28	CASSLFTGHQETQYF
TRBJ1-2	TRBV6-2/TRBV6-3	CASSPAGQIYGYTF
TRBJ1-2	TRBV20-1	CSARDRSAANYGYTF
TRBJ2-3	TRBV6-1	CASSEVGHTDTQYF
TRBJ2-7	TRBV7-2	CASSKRTGGTYEQYF
TRBJ2-2	TRBV4-3	CASSQEGTENTGELFF
TRBJ1-1	TRBV4-3	CASSPGGFRAGTEAFF